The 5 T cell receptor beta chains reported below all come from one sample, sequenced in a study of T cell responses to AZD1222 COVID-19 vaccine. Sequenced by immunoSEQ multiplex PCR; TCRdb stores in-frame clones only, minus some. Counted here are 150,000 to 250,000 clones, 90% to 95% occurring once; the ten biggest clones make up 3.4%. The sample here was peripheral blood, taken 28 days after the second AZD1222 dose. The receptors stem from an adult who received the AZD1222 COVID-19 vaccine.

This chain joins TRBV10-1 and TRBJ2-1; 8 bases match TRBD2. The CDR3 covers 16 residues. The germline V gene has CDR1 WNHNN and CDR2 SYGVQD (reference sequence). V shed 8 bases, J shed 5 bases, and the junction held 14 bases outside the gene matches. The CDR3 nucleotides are TGCGCCAGCCTTCCCTTGAGCGGGAGTAGGGACAATGAGCAGTTCTTC. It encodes CASLPLSGSRDNEQFF.

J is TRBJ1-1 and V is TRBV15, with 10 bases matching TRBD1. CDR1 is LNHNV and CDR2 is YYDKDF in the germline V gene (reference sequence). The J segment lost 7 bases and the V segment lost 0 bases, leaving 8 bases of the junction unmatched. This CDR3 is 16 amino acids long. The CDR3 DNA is TGTGCCACCAGCAGAGATCGTGGGACAGGGGCTAATGAAGCTTTCTTT. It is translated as CATSRDRGTGANEAFF.

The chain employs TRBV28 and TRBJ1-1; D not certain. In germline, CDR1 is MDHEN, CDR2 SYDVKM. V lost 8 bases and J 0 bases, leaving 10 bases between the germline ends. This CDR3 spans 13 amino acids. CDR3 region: CASGLSMNTEAFF. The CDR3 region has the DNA TGTGCCAGCGGGTTGTCGATGAACACTGAAGCTTTCTTT. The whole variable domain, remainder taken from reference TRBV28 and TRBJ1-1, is DVKVTQSSRYLVKRTGEKVFLECVQDMDHENMFWYRQDPGLGLRLIYFSYDVKMKEKGDIPEGYSVSREKKERFSLILESASTNQTSMYLCASGLSMNTEAFFGQGTRLTVV.

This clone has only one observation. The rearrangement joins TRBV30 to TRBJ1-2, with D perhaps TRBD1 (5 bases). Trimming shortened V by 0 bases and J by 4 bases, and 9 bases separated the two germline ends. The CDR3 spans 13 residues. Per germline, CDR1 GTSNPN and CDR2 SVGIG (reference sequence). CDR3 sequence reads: CAWSVQGIYGYTF. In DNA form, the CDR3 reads TGTGCCTGGAGTGTTCAGGGAATCTATGGCTACACCTTC.

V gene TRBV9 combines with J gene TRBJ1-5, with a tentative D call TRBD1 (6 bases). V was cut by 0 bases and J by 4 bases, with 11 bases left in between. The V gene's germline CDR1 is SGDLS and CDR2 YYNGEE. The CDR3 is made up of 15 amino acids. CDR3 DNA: TGTGCCAGCAGCGTAGGGACAGAAAGTAATCAGCCCCAGCATTTT. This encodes CASSVGTESNQPQHF.